The T cell receptor (beta chain) described here comes from a study of T cells in narcolepsy. Assay used: immunoSEQ multiplex PCR; TCRdb lists only in-frame clones, some missing. The table has tens of thousands of clones, about 90% seen once. This CDR3 is built from 14 residues. The ends were cut back, 9 bases at V and 1 base at J, with 15 bases in the middle. CDR1 MDHEN and CDR2 SYDVKM come from the germline V gene. Points on this clone: Antigen specificity is unknown.

General study results and limits: Reportedly, autoreactive clonotypes were serially detected in patients' blood but not controls'.

The source material was CD45RA- memory CD4+ T cells from PBMCs. This chain links TRBV28 with TRBJ1-1; D remains unclear. The TCR comes from a human donor with narcolepsy. This CDR3 reads CASHTGRANTEAFF. The CDR3, as DNA: TGTGCCAGTCACACCGGGAGGGCGAACACTGAAGCTTTCTTT.